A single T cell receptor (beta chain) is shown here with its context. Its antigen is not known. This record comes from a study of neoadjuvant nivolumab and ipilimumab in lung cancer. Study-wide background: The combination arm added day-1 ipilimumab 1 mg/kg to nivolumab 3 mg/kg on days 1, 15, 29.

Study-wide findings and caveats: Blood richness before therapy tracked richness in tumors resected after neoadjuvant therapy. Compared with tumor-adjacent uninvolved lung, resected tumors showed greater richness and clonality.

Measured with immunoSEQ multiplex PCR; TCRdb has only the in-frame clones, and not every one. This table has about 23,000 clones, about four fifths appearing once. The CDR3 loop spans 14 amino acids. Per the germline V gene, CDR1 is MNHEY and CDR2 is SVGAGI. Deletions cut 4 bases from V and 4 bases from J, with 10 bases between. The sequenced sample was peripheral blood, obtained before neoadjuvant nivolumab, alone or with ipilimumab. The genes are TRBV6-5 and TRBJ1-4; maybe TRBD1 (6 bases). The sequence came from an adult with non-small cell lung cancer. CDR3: CASSFGQFNEKLFF. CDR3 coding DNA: TGTGCCAGCAGTTTTGGACAGTTTAATGAAAAACTGTTTTTT.